The 24 T cell receptor beta chains presented below share a single source sample, sequenced in a study of low-dose radiotherapy and immunotherapy resistance in tumors. Time point described: before trial treatment. TRAV- and TRBV-specific primers were used for first-strand cDNA, which covered alpha and beta chains. It was with a constant-region primer and a V-primer adapter that TCRs were amplified over approximately 20 PCR cycles. TCRdb recomputed calls from the reads with MiXCR, one row per CDR3 protein. The sample has 64,000 or so distinct CDR3 sequences, 30% to 40% seen once. The sample in question was PBMCs, obtained before treatment. The receptor set was obtained from a female donor with ovarian cancer.

This clonotype was counted many times. V usage is TRBV24-1 and J usage is TRBJ2-1, with D maybe TRBD1 (5 bases). Trimming stripped 9 bases from V and 4 bases from J, with 18 bases between. CDR1 and CDR2 (germline): KGHDR, SFDVKD. The CDR3 loop spans 15 amino acids. The CDR3 coding sequence is TGTGCCACCGCCAGGGTAGGGTTGACTTACAATGAGCAGTTCTTC. It is translated as CATARVGLTYNEQFF.

Comment on this clonotype: This sequence is one base from a far larger clone and is likely a read error. The rearrangement links TRBV5-5 to TRBJ2-1; maybe TRBD2 (6 bases). V lost 0 bases and J lost 13, with 20 bases in between. This CDR3 is 15 amino acids long. Germline V gene lookup returns CDR1 SGHKS and CDR2 YYEKEE (reference sequence). In nucleotides, the CDR3 is TGTGCCAGCAGCTTGGGACACCCCGGCCGGGAGACCCAGTTCTTC. This translates into CASSLGHPGRETQFF.

This clonotype was counted ten times or more. J is TRBJ1-2 and V is TRBV5-1, with 7 bases identical to TRBD1. The germline CDR1 and CDR2 sequences are SGHRS and YFSETQ. V gave up 3 bases and J gave up 4 bases; unmatched junction bases: 12. The CDR3 loop spans 16 amino acids. The CDR3: CASSWNTGEGSYGYTF. The CDR3 nucleotides are TGCGCCAGCAGCTGGAACACAGGGGAAGGGAGCTATGGCTACACCTTC.

This chain joins TRBV20-1 and TRBJ1-4; TRBD1 agrees at 7 bases. Losses at the gene ends were 6 bases for V and 6 bases for J; bases not matched to a gene: 13. This CDR3 region has 15 residues. The germline V gene encodes CDR1 DFQATT and CDR2 SNEGSKA (reference sequence). The CDR3 DNA is TGCAGTGCCTTACCCTACCTCGGGACAGATGAAAAACTGTTTTTT. As protein: CSALPYLGTDEKLFF.

This clonotype appeared once. The J gene is TRBJ2-1, the V gene TRBV20-1, with TRBD2 matching 11 bases. Per the germline V gene, CDR1 is DFQATT and CDR2 is SNEGSKA (reference sequence). Trimming took 3 bases from V and 4 from J; bases not matched to a gene: 5. The CDR3 is made up of 15 amino acids. CDR3: CSASPRLAGYNEQFF. The CDR3 DNA sequence: TGCAGTGCTAGCCCTCGACTAGCGGGATACAATGAGCAGTTCTTC.

This clonotype was counted a few times. V is TRBV28 and J is TRBJ1-1, with 9 bases fitting TRBD1. Germline lookup yields CDR1 MDHEN and CDR2 SYDVKM. J gave up 7 bases and V 3 bases, and 6 bases lay outside the gene matches. CDR3 length: 14 residues. In nucleotides, the CDR3 is TGTGCCAGCAGTTTTAGGGACAGGGTCCGTGAAGCTTTCTTT. Residues: CASSFRDRVREAFF.

The chain recombines TRBV11-2 with TRBJ2-3, with D perhaps TRBD2 (6 bases). The CDR3 has 14 amino acids. V was trimmed by 1 base and J by 1 base, leaving 6 bases between them. Germline loops: CDR1 SGHAT, CDR2 FQNNGV. The CDR3 bases are TGTGCCAGCAGCTTAGGGAGGGGCACAGATACGCAGTATTTT. Its translation: CASSLGRGTDTQYF.

There are a few counts of this clonotype. This chain uses TRBV12-3 or TRBV12-4 with TRBJ1-2, with D perhaps TRBD1 (6 bases). The CDR3 extends over 14 amino acids. Trimming removed 6 bases at V and 0 bases at J, with 11 bases between. CDR3 residues: CASRLTGPNYGYTF. CDR3 DNA: TGTGCCAGCAGACTCACAGGGCCTAACTATGGCTACACCTTC.

The sample holds many counts of this clonotype. The DNA for the CDR3 is TGTGCCAGAAGCGTGGGGACTAGCGGGAGGGCCGAAAGCTCCTACAATGAGCAGTTCTTC. Amino acid sequence: CARSVGTSGRAESSYNEQFF. V and J are TRBV5-3 and TRBJ2-1, with 16 bases aligning to TRBD2. TRBV5-3 is marked as an open reading frame, function uncertain. The CDR3 is 20 amino acids. Losses at the gene ends were 4 bases for V and 0 bases for J; bases not matched to a gene: 10.

There are many counts of this clonotype. This chain uses TRBV27 with TRBJ1-6; D is undetermined. This CDR3 spans 13 amino acids. Germline CDR1 reads MNHEY; CDR2 reads SMNVEV (reference sequence). V shed 5 bases and J shed 11 bases, with 13 bases lying between them. CDR3 sequence (DNA): TGTGCCAGCAGTGGAAGCACTCGGGCACCCCTCCACTTT. Translation: CASSGSTRAPLHF.

The chain uses TRBV5-1 and TRBJ2-1; 15 nucleotides agree with TRBD2. V lost 1 base to trimming and J lost 7 bases; unmatched junction nucleotides: 3. There are 16 residues in the CDR3. The germline CDR1 and CDR2 sequences are SGHRS and YFSETQ. Here the CDR3 DNA reads TGCGCCAGCAGCTTGCCGGGGACTAGCGGGGGGAATGAGCAGTTCTTC. It encodes CASSLPGTSGGNEQFF.

This clonotype was seen ten or more times. The chain employs TRBV19 and TRBJ2-7; unclear D gene. The CDR3 has 15 residues. The germline gives CDR1 LNHDA, CDR2 SQIVND (reference sequence). V lost 5 bases to trimming and J lost 4 bases, with 18 bases between them. The CDR3 DNA follows: TGTGCCAGTAGTCTCTCGCCGGGCGGATCATACGAGCAGTACTTC. Its protein product is CASSLSPGGSYEQYF. The variable domain in full, with the rest retrieved from reference TRBV19 and TRBJ2-7, is DGGITQSPKYLFRKEGQNVTLSCEQNLNHDAMYWYRQDPGQGLRLIYYSQIVNDFQKGDIAEGYSVSREKKESFPLTVTSAQKNPTAFYLCASSLSPGGSYEQYFGPGTRLTVT.

This clonotype was counted ten times or more. The genes are TRBV19 and TRBJ2-2; D gene ambiguous. The V gene's germline CDR1 is LNHDA and CDR2 SQIVND (reference sequence). V shed 4 bases and J shed 4 bases, with 7 bases lying between them. The CDR3 consists of 13 residues. For the CDR3, the DNA is TGTGCCAGTAGTAGTCAGCCCACCGGGGAGCTGTTTTTT. This translates into CASSSQPTGELFF.

There are many counts of this clonotype. The chain has TRBV7-6 and TRBJ2-7; 8 bases fit TRBD2. The V and J ends lost 5 bases and 3 bases, in that order; junction bases with no gene match: 21. The CDR3 is 19 amino acids. Germline assignment: CDR1 SGHVS and CDR2 FNYEAQ. This CDR3 reads CASSHRLSGRSQAHYEQYF. Written as DNA, the CDR3 is TGTGCCAGCAGCCACAGACTCAGCGGGAGAAGTCAGGCCCACTACGAGCAGTACTTC.

This clonotype was seen at least ten times. The V gene is TRBV9, the J gene TRBJ1-5; 7 nucleotides match TRBD1. Trimming took 3 bases from V and 5 from J; bases not matched to a gene: 8. There are 15 residues in the CDR3. The germline V gene has CDR1 SGDLS and CDR2 YYNGEE. In DNA, the CDR3 is TGTGCCAGCAGCGCCGCCGGGACAGATCATCAGCCCCAGCATTTT. Translating gives CASSAAGTDHQPQHF.

The genes are TRBV5-1 and TRBJ2-7; D possibly corresponds to TRBD2 (7 bases). Per germline, CDR1 SGHRS and CDR2 YFSETQ. The CDR3 sequence is 16 residues long. Trimming took off 3 bases at V and 7 bases at J, with 23 bases between the two ends. For the CDR3, the DNA is TGCGCCAGCAGCTCGGCGACGGGGGGCGGAAACGGAGAGCAGTACTTC. As protein: CASSSATGGGNGEQYF.

The sample holds many counts of this clonotype. V and J are TRBV7-8 and TRBJ2-2, with D perhaps TRBD2 (6 bases). Germline V gene sequence: CDR1 SGHVS, CDR2 FQNEAQ. CDR3 length equals 16 residues. V shed 1 base and J shed 0 bases, with 9 bases lying between them. The CDR3 sequence is CASSLVGRPNTGELFF. The CDR3 region has the DNA TGTGCCAGCAGCTTAGTGGGGAGGCCGAACACCGGGGAGCTGTTTTTT.

As concerns this clonotype: A far more abundant clone sits one base away, making this likely a read error. The chain has TRBV11-3 and TRBJ2-4; the match to TRBD2 covers 15 bases. The J segment lost 13 bases and the V segment lost 3 bases, leaving 10 bases of the junction unmatched. From germline, CDR1 is SGHNT and CDR2 YENEEA. CDR3 size: 16 residues. CDR3 sequence: CASSFGLAGGNNEQYF. The CDR3 DNA follows: TGTGCCAGCAGCTTTGGACTAGCGGGGGGGAACAATGAGCAGTACTTC.

Remarks on this clonotype: A single base is all that separates this from a far larger clone, so a read error is likely. The chain employs TRBV1 and TRBJ1-1; the listed D gene, TRBD1, was not tested against the DNA. TRBV1 is tagged as a pseudogene. The CDR3 covers 14 residues. The CDR3 bases are TGCGCCAGCAGCCACAGACAGGGGAACACTGAAGCTTTCTTT. It specifies CASSHRQGNTEAFF.

CDR3: CASSRGTGEDTEAFF. The CDR3 coding sequence is TGTGCCAGCAGCCGAGGGACAGGGGAAGACACTGAAGCTTTCTTT. The genes are TRBV11-2 and TRBJ1-1, with TRBD1 identical over 10 bases. CDR3 length equals 15 residues. V lost 5 bases and J lost 3; bases outside the gene matches: 6. CDR1 is SGHAT and CDR2 is FQNNGV in the germline V gene.

This clonotype was observed a few times. CDR3 amino acids: CASSLVRTGYTGELFF. The CDR3 DNA reads TGTGCCAGCAGTTTAGTGAGGACAGGGTACACCGGGGAGCTGTTTTTT. The gene calls are TRBV12-3 or TRBV12-4 and TRBJ2-2; TRBD1 aligns across 8 bases. The CDR3 is 16 amino acids. The trim removed 1 base at V and 3 bases at J, leaving 4 bases unmatched.

The table lists this clonotype with many counts. The chain employs TRBV11-2 and TRBJ2-7; 8 nucleotides match TRBD2. V shed 6 bases and J 2 bases; nucleotides not matched to a gene: 15. This CDR3 has 17 residues. Germline V gene sequence: CDR1 SGHAT, CDR2 FQNNGV. The CDR3 is CASSPFPLTRGAYEQYF. The CDR3, as DNA: TGTGCCAGCAGTCCTTTTCCCCTCACGCGGGGGGCCTACGAGCAGTACTTC.

The chain carries TRBV12-2 and TRBJ1-1; the D segment call TRBD1 is taken from the table without a DNA check. TRBV12-2 counts as a pseudogene. The CDR3 contains 16 residues. The CDR3 region has the DNA TGTGCAAGTCGCTTAGCGCTTGGGACAGGCGACACTGAAGCTTTCTTT. Amino acids: CASRLALGTGDTEAFF.

This clonotype was recorded at least ten times. The rearrangement joins TRBV28 to TRBJ1-1; D is perhaps TRBD1 (6 bases). CDR1 is MDHEN, CDR2 SYDVKM, per germline. The V and J ends lost 6 bases and 4 bases respectively, with 12 bases between them. The CDR3 spans 13 residues. The CDR3 sequence is CASSFNRATEAFF. The CDR3 region has the DNA TGTGCCAGCAGCTTTAACAGGGCCACTGAAGCTTTCTTT.